The T cell receptor beta chain under discussion was sequenced for a study of blood T cell repertoires in COVID-19. For the study at large: The cDNA or gDNA used as material had been derived from T cells, B-cell-depleted T cells, or PBMCs.

In the source study's methods: Reference gene primers were amplified, and this amplification served to estimate nucleated cell counts. Method: immunoSEQ multiplex PCR; TCRdb's copy keeps in-frame clones and lacks some. V and J calls plus clone size are reproduced from that table; the DNA served to infer D and trimming. The data hold hundreds of thousands of clones, with approximately 92% observed a single time. The V segment lost 2 bases and the J segment 11 bases; nucleotides outside the gene matches: 4. This CDR3 contains 12 residues. In terms of age and location, participants ranged from roughly 18 to 100 years and lived in roughly 22 US areas. Cohort 3 donors counted as recovered after two negative PCRs, clearance, or resolved symptoms.

The rearrangement uses TRBV12-3 or TRBV12-4 and TRBJ1-1; 8 nucleotides align to TRBD1. Source material: PBMCs or T cells enriched from blood (not recorded which). The TCR was taken from a young woman who had recovered from COVID-19. As DNA, the CDR3 is TGTGCCAGCAGTTTACAGGGGGCGCTGGCTTTCTTT. Its translation is CASSLQGALAFF.